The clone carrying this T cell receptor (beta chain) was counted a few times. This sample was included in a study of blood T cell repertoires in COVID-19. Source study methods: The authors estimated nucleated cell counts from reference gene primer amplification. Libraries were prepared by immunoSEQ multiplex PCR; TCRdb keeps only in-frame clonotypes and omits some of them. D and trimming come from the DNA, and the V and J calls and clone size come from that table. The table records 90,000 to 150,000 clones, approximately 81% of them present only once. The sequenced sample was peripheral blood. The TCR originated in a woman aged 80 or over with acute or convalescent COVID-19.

The CDR3 region has the DNA TGTGCCACCAGAGGCTTGAGTGGGGAAGGGGACACTGAAGCTTTCTTT. Protein product: CATRGLSGEGDTEAFF. V gene TRBV24-1 combines with J gene TRBJ1-1; D possibly corresponds to TRBD1 (5 bases). V was clipped by 7 bases and J by 3 bases, with 20 bases between them. This CDR3 has 16 residues. Germline V gives CDR1 KGHDR, CDR2 SFDVKD.